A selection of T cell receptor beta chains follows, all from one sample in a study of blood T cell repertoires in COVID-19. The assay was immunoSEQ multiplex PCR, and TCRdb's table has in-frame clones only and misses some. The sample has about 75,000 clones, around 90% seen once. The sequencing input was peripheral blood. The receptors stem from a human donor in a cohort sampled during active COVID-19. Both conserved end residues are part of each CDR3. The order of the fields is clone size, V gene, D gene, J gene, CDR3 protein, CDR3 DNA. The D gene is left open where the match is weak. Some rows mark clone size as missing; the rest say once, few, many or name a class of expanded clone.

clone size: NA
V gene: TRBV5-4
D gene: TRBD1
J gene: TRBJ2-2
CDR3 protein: CASSWDREVTGELFF
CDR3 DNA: TGTGCCAGCAGCTGGGACAGGGAGGTCACCGGGGAGCTGTTTTTT

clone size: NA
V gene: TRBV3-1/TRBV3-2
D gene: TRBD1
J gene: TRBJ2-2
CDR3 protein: CASSQDSGSGQGGSGELFF
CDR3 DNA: TGTGCCAGCAGCCAAGATTCGGGGTCGGGACAGGGAGGGTCCGGGGAGCTGTTTTTT

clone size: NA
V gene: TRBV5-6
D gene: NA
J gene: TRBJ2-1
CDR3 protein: CASSLRRGSSYNEQFF
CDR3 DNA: TGTGCCAGCAGCTTACGTAGAGGGAGCTCCTACAATGAGCAGTTCTTC

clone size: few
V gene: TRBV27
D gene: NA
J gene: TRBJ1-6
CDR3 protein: CASKGPLARGVSSPLHF
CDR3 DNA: TGTGCCAGCAAGGGACCTTTAGCTCGGGGGGTGAGTTCACCCCTCCACTTT

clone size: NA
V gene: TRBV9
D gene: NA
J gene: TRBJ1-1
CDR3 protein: CASSVARNTEAFF
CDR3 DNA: TGTGCCAGCAGCGTAGCTCGGAACACTGAAGCTTTCTTT

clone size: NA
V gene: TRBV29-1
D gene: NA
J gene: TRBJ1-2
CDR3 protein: CSVVPLAGSTFYGYTF
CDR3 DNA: TGCAGCGTCGTGCCCCTAGCGGGCTCCACATTCTATGGCTACACCTTC

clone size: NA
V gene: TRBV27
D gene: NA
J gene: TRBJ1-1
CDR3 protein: CASSLSGITEAFF
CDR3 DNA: TGTGCCAGCAGTCTCTCAGGGATCACTGAAGCTTTCTTT

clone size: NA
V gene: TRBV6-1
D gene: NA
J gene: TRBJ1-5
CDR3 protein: CASSEALGGVGNSNQPQHF
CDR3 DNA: TGTGCCAGCAGTGAAGCGCTAGGGGGAGTTGGAAATAGCAATCAGCCCCAGCATTTT

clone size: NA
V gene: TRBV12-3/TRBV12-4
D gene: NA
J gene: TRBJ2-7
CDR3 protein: CASSIQLYEQYF
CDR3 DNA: TGTGCCAGCAGTATACAGCTTTACGAGCAGTACTTC

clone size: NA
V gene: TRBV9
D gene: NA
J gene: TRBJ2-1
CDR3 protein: CASGGNEQFF
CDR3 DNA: TGTGCCAGCGGGGGGAATGAGCAGTTCTTC

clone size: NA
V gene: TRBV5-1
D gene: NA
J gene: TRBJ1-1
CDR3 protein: CASSLGEDLNTEAFF
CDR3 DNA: TGCGCCAGCAGCCTGGGGGAGGACCTGAACACTGAAGCTTTCTTT

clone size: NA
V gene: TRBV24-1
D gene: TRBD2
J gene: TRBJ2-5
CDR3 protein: CATSDKAGGATQYF
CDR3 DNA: TGTGCCACCAGTGACAAAGCGGGGGGCGCGACCCAGTACTTC

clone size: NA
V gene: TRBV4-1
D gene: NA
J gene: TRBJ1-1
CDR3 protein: CASSQDYFTEAFF
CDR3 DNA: TGCGCCAGCAGCCAAGATTATTTCACTGAAGCTTTCTTT

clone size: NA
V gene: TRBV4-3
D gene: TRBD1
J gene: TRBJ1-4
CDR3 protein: CASSHDRVREKLFF
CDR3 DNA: TGCGCCAGCAGCCACGACAGGGTGAGAGAAAAACTGTTTTTT

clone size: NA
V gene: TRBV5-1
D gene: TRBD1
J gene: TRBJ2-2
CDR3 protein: CASSLWDRDTGELFF
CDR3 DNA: TGCGCCAGCAGCTTGTGGGACAGAGACACCGGGGAGCTGTTTTTT

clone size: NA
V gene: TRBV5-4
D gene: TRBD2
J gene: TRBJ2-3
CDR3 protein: CASSSAGGTSTDTQYF
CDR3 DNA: TGTGCCAGCAGCTCGGCGGGGGGCACTAGCACAGATACGCAGTATTTT

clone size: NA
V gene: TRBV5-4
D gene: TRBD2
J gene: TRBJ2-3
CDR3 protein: CASSTRTSGGRTDTQYF
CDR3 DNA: TGTGCCAGCAGCACTCGGACTAGCGGGGGCCGCACAGATACGCAGTATTTT

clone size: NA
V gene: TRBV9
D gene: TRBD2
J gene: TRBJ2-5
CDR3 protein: CASSVGGVSETQYF
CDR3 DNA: TGTGCCAGCAGCGTGGGGGGGGTTTCGGAGACCCAGTACTTC

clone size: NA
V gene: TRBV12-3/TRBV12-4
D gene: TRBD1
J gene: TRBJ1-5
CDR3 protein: CASSWQGAQHF
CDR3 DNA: TGTGCCAGCAGTTGGCAGGGGGCCCAGCATTTT

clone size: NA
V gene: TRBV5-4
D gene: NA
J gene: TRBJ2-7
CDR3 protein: CASSLEGAPPIYEQYF
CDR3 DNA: TGTGCCAGCAGCTTGGAAGGGGCCCCCCCAATCTACGAGCAGTACTTC

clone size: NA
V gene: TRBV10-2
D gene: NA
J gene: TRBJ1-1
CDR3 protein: CASSENTGTKAFF
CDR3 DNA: TGCGCCAGCAGTGAGAACACTGGGACAAAAGCTTTCTTT

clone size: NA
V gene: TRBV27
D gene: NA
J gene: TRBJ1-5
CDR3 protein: CAAGAGFQPQHF
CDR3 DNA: TGTGCCGCCGGGGCGGGGTTCCAGCCCCAGCATTTT

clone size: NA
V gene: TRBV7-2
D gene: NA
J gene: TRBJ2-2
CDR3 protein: CASIPGGLPNTGELFF
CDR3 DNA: TGTGCCAGCATCCCAGGGGGACTCCCGAACACCGGGGAGCTGTTTTTT

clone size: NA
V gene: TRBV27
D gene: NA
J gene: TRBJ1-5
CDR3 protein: CASSLSGVNNQPQHF
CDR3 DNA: TGTGCCAGCAGTTTATCAGGGGTCAACAATCAGCCCCAGCATTTT

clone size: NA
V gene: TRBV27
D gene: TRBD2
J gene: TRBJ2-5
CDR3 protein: CASSLTSGGAFETQYF
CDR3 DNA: TGTGCCAGCAGTCTGACTAGCGGGGGGGCCTTCGAGACCCAGTACTTC

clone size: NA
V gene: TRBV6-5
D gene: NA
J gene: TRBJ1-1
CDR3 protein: CASKGGTEAFF
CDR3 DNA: TGTGCCAGCAAGGGAGGCACTGAAGCTTTCTTT